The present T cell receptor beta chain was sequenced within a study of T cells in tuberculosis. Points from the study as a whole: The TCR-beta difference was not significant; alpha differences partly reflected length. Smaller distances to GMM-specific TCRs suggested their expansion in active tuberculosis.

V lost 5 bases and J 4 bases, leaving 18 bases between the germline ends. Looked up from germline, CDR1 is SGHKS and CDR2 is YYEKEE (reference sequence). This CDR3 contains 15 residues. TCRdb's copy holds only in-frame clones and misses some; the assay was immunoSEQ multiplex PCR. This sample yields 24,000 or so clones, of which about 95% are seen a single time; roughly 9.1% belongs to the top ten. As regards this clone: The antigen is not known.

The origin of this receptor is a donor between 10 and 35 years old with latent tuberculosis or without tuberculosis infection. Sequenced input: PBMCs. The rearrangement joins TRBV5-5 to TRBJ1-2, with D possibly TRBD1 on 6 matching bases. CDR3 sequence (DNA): TGTGCCAGCAGACAACAGGGTTCCAACCTCTATGGCTACACCTTC. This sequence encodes CASRQQGSNLYGYTF.